One and the same sample provided the 5 T cell receptor beta chains below, sequenced in a study of cytomegalovirus exposure and HLA in healthy donors. PCR primers comprised 60 Vbeta and 13 Jbeta primers. Profiled with immunoSEQ multiplex PCR; TCRdb holds only in-frame clones, not every one. The table has 150,000 to 200,000 clones, 73% seen once; the top ten hold around 1.9%. Sequenced sample: PBMCs. The receptor source for this set is a woman aged 25 to 39 in good health and CMV-seronegative.

The rearrangement joins TRBV5-4 to TRBJ2-7; 7 nucleotides agree with TRBD1. The CDR3 runs to 19 residues. Germline trimming cut 1 base from V and 0 bases from J; bases unmatched to any gene: 16. The germline gives CDR1 SGHNT, CDR2 YYREEE (reference sequence). DNA for the CDR3: TGTGCCAGCAGCTTGAAAGGGGAGAAGGCAGGGGGTCTCTCCTACGAGCAGTACTTC. This codes for CASSLKGEKAGGLSYEQYF.

About this clone: This same CDR3 is encoded by further DNA sequences in the sample. The gene calls are TRBV6-5 and TRBJ1-2; TRBD1 aligns across 7 bases. Germline CDR1 reads MNHEY; CDR2 reads SVGAGI. CDR3 length: 15 amino acids. Germline trimming cut 0 bases from V and 8 bases from J; bases unmatched to any gene: 9. CDR3 protein: CASSYSTGSSYGYTF. CDR3 in DNA: TGTGCCAGCAGTTACTCGACAGGGTCTTCGTACGGCTACACCTTC.

V usage is TRBV9 and J usage is TRBJ2-2, with D possibly being TRBD2 (5 bases). The CDR3 runs 13 residues. From germline, CDR1 is SGDLS and CDR2 YYNGEE. Trimming removed 0 bases from V and 9 bases from J, with 9 bases in between. Written as DNA, the CDR3 is TGTGCCAGCAGCGTAGCGACGGGGTGGGAGCTGTTTTTT. Its translation: CASSVATGWELFF.

This chain joins TRBV2 and TRBJ1-1; 7 bases line up with TRBD1. The germline V gene encodes CDR1 SNHLY and CDR2 FYNNEI. The CDR3 loop spans 12 amino acids. The V and J ends lost 9 bases and 5 bases, in that order; junction bases with no gene match: 6. The CDR3 DNA reads TGTGCCAGTCGACAGGGAAGAACTGAAGCTTTCTTT. This translates into CASRQGRTEAFF.

CDR3 protein: CASSFGTGYGEAFF. The CDR3 DNA reads TGTGCCAGCAGCTTCGGAACAGGGTATGGTGAAGCTTTCTTT. The V gene is TRBV5-4, the J gene TRBJ1-1, with D possibly matching TRBD1 (6 bases). CDR3 length: 14 amino acids. Germline V gene lookup returns CDR1 SGHNT and CDR2 YYREEE (reference sequence). V was cut by 2 bases and J by 7 bases, with 15 bases left in between.